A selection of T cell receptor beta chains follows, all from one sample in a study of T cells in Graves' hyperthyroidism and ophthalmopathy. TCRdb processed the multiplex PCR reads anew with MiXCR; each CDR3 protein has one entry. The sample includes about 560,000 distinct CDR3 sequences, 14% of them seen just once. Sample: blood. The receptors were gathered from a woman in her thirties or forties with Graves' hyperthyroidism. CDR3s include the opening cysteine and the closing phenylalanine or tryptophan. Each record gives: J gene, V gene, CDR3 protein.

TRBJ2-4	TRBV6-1	CASSSMTGGSKNIQYF
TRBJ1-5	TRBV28	CASSPRRPLKRQPQHF
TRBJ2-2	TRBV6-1	CAIQYRGKAGANTGELFF
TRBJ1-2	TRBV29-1	CSVHGGLGYTF
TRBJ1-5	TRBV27	CASKQGRGNQPQHF
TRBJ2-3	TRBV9	CASSGTSGSWGTDTQYF
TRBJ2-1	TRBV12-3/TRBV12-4	CASSSWTGSNEQFF
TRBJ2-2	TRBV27	CASSRNLRNTGELFF
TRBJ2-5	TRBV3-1	CASSQVGGRETQYF
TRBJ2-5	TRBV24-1	CATSDPGQAETQYF
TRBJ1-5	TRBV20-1	CSARNSNQPQHF
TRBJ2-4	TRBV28	CASSLSGGQGEAKNIQYF
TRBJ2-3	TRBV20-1	CSASKTDTQYF
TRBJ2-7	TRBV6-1	CASSPGTGGTYEQYF
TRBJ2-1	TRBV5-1	CASSLVGQEGEQFF
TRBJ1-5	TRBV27	CASSLKGQDSNQPQHF
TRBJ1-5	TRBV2	CASSDLDQPQHF
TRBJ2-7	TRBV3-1	CASSLLRDPTDEQYF
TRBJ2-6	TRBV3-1	CASSPIDRGRGANVLTF
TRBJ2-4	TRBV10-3	CAISESVLQAKNIQYF
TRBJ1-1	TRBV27	CASMGGENTEAFF
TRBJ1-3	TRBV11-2	CASSSGAGGNTIYF
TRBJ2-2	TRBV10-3	CAISDHYLAETNTGELFF
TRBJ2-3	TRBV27	CASSSALGGSIADTQYF
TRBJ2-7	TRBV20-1	CSARPFFQGYEQYF
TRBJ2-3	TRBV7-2	CASSPRLAGVADTQYF
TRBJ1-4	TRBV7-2	CASSRDRGSTNEKLFF
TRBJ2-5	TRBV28	CASSLMGQGRETQYF
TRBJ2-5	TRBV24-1	CATSANRVEETQYF
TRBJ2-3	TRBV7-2	CASSLGDGGIITDTQYF
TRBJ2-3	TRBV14	CASSLWDPDTQYF
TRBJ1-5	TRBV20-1	CSARSVDQPQHF
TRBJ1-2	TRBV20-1	CSARELDRDYGYTF
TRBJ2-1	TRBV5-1	CASSLAGGNNEQFF
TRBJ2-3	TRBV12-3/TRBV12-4	CASILAGGADTQYF
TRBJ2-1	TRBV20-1	CSASVGYNEQFF
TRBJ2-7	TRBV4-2	CASSPSGSPTYEQYF
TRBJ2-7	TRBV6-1	CASRPGQGKSYEQYF
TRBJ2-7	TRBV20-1	CSARDIREGTGPSSYEQYF
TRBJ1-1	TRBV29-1	CSVISGGALVNTEAFF
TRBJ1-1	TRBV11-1	CASSFHRGTEAFF
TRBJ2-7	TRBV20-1	CSAPGLAGSSSYEQYF
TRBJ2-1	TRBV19	CASSKGRLAGGYNEQFF
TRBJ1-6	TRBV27	CASSFGTGSPLHF
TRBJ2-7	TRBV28	CASSLYRGLGEQYF